The 14 T cell receptor beta chains below all came from one sample that was sequenced in a study of T-cell reconstitution after alpha-beta-depleted transplantation in children. For TCRbeta, the library was prepared with unique molecular identifiers. TCRdb re-called the PCR reads with MiXCR, one entry per CDR3 protein. This table has approximately 220,000 distinct CDR3 sequences, roughly 18% appearing once. Sequencing was performed on PBMCs, mostly from graft donor cells, taken 360 days after TCRalphabeta/CD19-depleted stem cell transplant. The receptors originated from a male patient under 10 years old who had a stem cell transplant for acute lymphoblastic leukemia, so the T cells may come from the graft donor.

As for this clonotype: One end of the junction varies from germline; a read error may be responsible. The gene calls are TRBV4-1 and TRBJ1-2; 7 bases fit TRBD1. Germline V gene data show CDR1 as MGHRA and CDR2 as YSYEKL. CDR3 size: 13 residues. CDR3 sequence reads: CASSKDRDYGYTF. The CDR3 region has the DNA TGCGCCAGCAGCAAAGACAGGGACTATGGCTACACCTTC.

The chain is built from TRBV12-3 or TRBV12-4 and TRBJ2-7, with no clear D. Trimming shortened V by 6 bases and J by 4 bases, and 10 bases separated the two germline ends. This CDR3 has 12 amino acids. CDR3 nucleotides: TGTGCCAGCAGACGAAAAGAATACGAGCAGTACTTC. It is translated as CASRRKEYEQYF.

This clonotype showed up many times. J is TRBJ1-4 and V is TRBV5-1; D possibly corresponds to TRBD1 (5 bases). Trimming took off 4 bases at V and 0 bases at J, with 13 bases between the two ends. Germline CDR1 reads SGHRS; CDR2 reads YFSETQ. The CDR3 loop spans 16 amino acids. The CDR3 reads CASSERGDPTNEKLFF. The CDR3 DNA is TGCGCCAGCAGCGAACGGGGGGACCCAACTAATGAAAAACTGTTTTTT.

This chain links TRBV11-3 with TRBJ2-3, with TRBD2 matching over 11 bases. CDR3 length equals 16 residues. Germline CDR1 is SGHNT and CDR2 is YENEEA. V gave up 2 bases and J gave up 4 bases; unmatched junction bases: 5. As DNA, the CDR3 is TGTGCCAGCAGCTTAAACCGACTAGCGGGGCCAGATACGCAGTATTTT. It encodes CASSLNRLAGPDTQYF. Full variable domain (remainder filled in from reference TRBV11-3 and TRBJ2-3): EAGVVQSPRYKIIEKKQPVAFWCNPISGHNTLYWYLQNLGQGPELLIRYENEEAVDDSQLPKDRFSAERLKGVDSTLKIQPAELGDSAVYLCASSLNRLAGPDTQYFGPGTRLTVL.

This clonotype was found a few times. This chain links TRBV20-1 with TRBJ2-3, with 8 positions matching TRBD1. J was trimmed by 5 bases and V by 3 bases; bases with no gene match: 4. The CDR3 runs 13 residues. Germline V gene lookup returns CDR1 DFQATT and CDR2 SNEGSKA (reference sequence). The CDR3 sequence: CSARQGALDTQYF. CDR3 sequence (DNA): TGCAGTGCTAGGCAGGGGGCTTTAGATACGCAGTATTTT.

There are a few counts of this clonotype. The chain uses TRBV5-1 and TRBJ2-7, with 7 bases lining up with TRBD1. Germline values: CDR1 SGHRS, CDR2 YFSETQ. After removal of 4 bases from V and 0 bases from J, the junction contained 7 bases not matched to a gene. This CDR3 is 15 amino acids long. In DNA form, the CDR3 reads TGCGCCAGCAGCCCGCATAGGGACAGCTCCTACGAGCAGTACTTC. Protein: CASSPHRDSSYEQYF.

This clonotype was counted only a few times. The V and J genes are TRBV5-1 and TRBJ1-2; D is unresolved. The CDR3 runs 11 residues. V gave up 6 bases and J gave up 8 bases, with 11 bases separating them. The germline gives CDR1 SGHRS, CDR2 YFSETQ. CDR3 protein: CASNGGQGYTF. CDR3 sequence (DNA): TGCGCCAGCAATGGAGGGCAAGGCTACACCTTC.

The rearrangement uses TRBV6-2 or TRBV6-3 and TRBJ1-1; D is perhaps TRBD1 (6 bases). The CDR3 runs 18 residues. V lost 0 bases, J lost 1 base, and 18 bases lay in between. The germline V gene has CDR1 MNHEY and CDR2 SVGEGT. CDR3: CASSYSTGLGAKNTEAFF. In nucleotides, the CDR3 is TGTGCCAGCAGTTACTCGACGGGGTTGGGGGCCAAGAACACTGAAGCTTTCTTT.

The J gene is TRBJ2-3, the V gene TRBV7-9; 8 bases are a match to TRBD2. This CDR3 has 15 amino acids. V trimming: 2 bases; J trimming: 4 bases; junction bases outside the gene matches: 5. Germline V gene data show CDR1 as SEHNR and CDR2 as FQNEAQ (reference sequence). DNA for the CDR3: TGTGCCAGCAGCTTAAGAATGACTAGCGCAGATACGCAGTATTTT. Residues: CASSLRMTSADTQYF.

V usage is TRBV12-3 or TRBV12-4 and J usage is TRBJ1-3; TRBD1 agrees at 8 bases. J gave up 4 bases and V 6 bases, and 11 bases lay outside the gene matches. CDR3 length: 16 residues. CDR3: CASRRLTGDGGNTIYF. The CDR3 DNA reads TGTGCCAGCAGGCGTCTGACAGGGGATGGGGGAAACACCATATATTTT.

This chain joins TRBV20-1 and TRBJ1-1, with 9 nucleotides matching TRBD1. The CDR3 consists of 14 residues. Germline V gives CDR1 DFQATT, CDR2 SNEGSKA (reference sequence). V was pared by 0 bases and J by 6 bases, with 5 bases of the junction left unmatched. The DNA for the CDR3 is TGCAGTGCTAGAGATCTAGGACAGGGGCCTGAAGCTTTCTTT. Amino acids: CSARDLGQGPEAFF.

V and J are TRBV4-3 and TRBJ2-3, with a possible D match to TRBD1 (5 bases). Looked up from germline, CDR1 is LGHNA and CDR2 is YSLEER. This CDR3 has 14 amino acids. Trimming took off 1 base at V and 5 bases at J, with 10 bases between the two ends. CDR3 amino acids: CASSQGPQGDTQYF. CDR3 nucleotides: TGCGCCAGCAGCCAAGGACCCCAGGGAGATACGCAGTATTTT.

The CDR3 loop is CASSLEGSEKLFF. CDR3 in DNA: TGTGCCAGCAGCTTGGAGGGAAGTGAAAAACTGTTTTTT. The chain is built from TRBV5-4 and TRBJ1-4; D is unresolved. Germline V gene data show CDR1 as SGHNT and CDR2 as YYREEE (reference sequence). The V gene lost 0 bases and the J gene lost 7 bases, with 7 bases spanning the gap. The CDR3 is made up of 13 amino acids.

A few counts support this clonotype. The chain recombines TRBV7-9 with TRBJ2-3; TRBD2 aligns across 8 bases. This CDR3 region has 14 residues. V was pared by 5 bases and J by 4 bases, with 5 bases of the junction left unmatched. Germline V gene lookup returns CDR1 SEHNR and CDR2 FQNEAQ (reference sequence). The CDR3 nucleotides are TGTGCCAGCAGCCTGGAGCGGGGGTCAGATACGCAGTATTTT. Its protein product is CASSLERGSDTQYF.